Included here is one TCR beta chain sequence, with context. Its antigen has not been determined. Base qualities are not at hand, and no much larger clone is one base apart. TCRbeta CDR3 regions were amplified from genomic DNA by means of the immunoSEQ Assay, a bias-controlled multiplex PCR. In the source study's methods: The number of nucleated cells in each sample was estimated from the amplification of reference gene primers within the assay. Sequence reads were collapsed and filtered to measure the absolute abundance of every unique TCRbeta CDR3 rearrangement. Productive Simpson clonality was computed per sample as the square root of Simpson's diversity index over productive rearrangements. The source is immuneACCESS, and TCRdb retained only in-frame sequences with V and J called. Part of the clones is not carried over; for the studies checked, unresolved V genes explain less than half of this, and the remainder is unexplained. D and trimming come from the DNA, and the V and J calls and clone size come from that table. The sample yields about 100,000 clones; more than 75% were counted once. The top ten clonotypes cover 9.5% to 13% of the sample.

Each collaborating institution followed its own protocols to collect whole blood in K2EDTA tubes. For TCRbeta analysis, collaborator samples were shipped as frozen whole blood, as isolated PBMCs, or as DNA extracted from either sample type. The data originate from a study of blood T cell repertoires in COVID-19 (dated by TCRdb to the early 2020s). About the investigation overall: Samples covering the acute and convalescent phases of COVID-19 were provided by collaborators in the United States, Italy and Spain. The material from the prospective study consisted of cDNA or gDNA derived from T cells, B-cell-depleted T cells, or PBMCs. Subjects who had been exposed to COVID-19, were actively infected with it, or had recovered from it provided the deeply sampled blood TCRbeta repertoires that made up the dataset. The repertoires were released in a freely available public database intended as a resource for research on the immune response to SARS-CoV-2. Samples were obtained from the ongoing ImmuneRACE study (first 160 participants) and from over a thousand subjects provided by 6 global collaborators. A de-identified subject ID, COVID-19 status, age in years and sex were almost always included in the sample metadata. HLA class I and class II types, where available, came from metadata supplied by the sample provider rather than from assay-based typing.

From the cysteine up to the phenylalanine, the CDR3 has a length of 14 residues. Only the CDR3 portion is preserved as DNA: 42 bases, with reading frame beginning at the first base. V is cut back by 8 bases and J by 5 bases, with 5 bases in the junction unmatched. In the germline V gene, CDR1 corresponds to MNHEY and CDR2 to SVGAGI. General study outcomes and caveats: How much clinical and demographic metadata was included differed by source and by participant, and the metadata was provided uncurated.

The chain is encoded by TRBV6-5 joined to TRBJ2-2; TRBD1 matches 10 bases in the middle. The receptor comes from a woman in her twenties or thirties with acute or convalescent COVID-19. The sample taken for sequencing was peripheral blood. The nucleotide sequence reads TGTGCCAGCTCCGGGACAGGGGAAACCGGGGAGCTGTTTTTT. It is translated as CASSGTGETGELFF.